The present T cell receptor beta chain was sequenced within a study of CD8 T cells in ankylosing spondylitis. Findings and caveats of the study: There was reportedly significant enrichment of clones that were disease-linked in matched ankylosing spondylitis synovial fluid.

The germline CDR1 and CDR2 sequences are SGDLS and YYNGEE. The CDR3 consists of 15 residues. V was pared by 3 bases and J by 1 base, with 6 bases of the junction left unmatched. This clonotype was seen repeatedly, ten times or more. Its antigen is not identified. Quantitative 5'-RACE with molecular barcodes produced the TCR beta libraries. TCRdb redid the calling of the 5' RACE reads with MiXCR, one entry per CDR3 protein. The data show tens of thousands of distinct CDR3 sequences, 3% seen once. The chain is built from TRBV9 and TRBJ1-1, with TRBD1 matching over 7 bases. The source is a male donor with ankylosing spondylitis or in good health (not recorded which). Sequencing was carried out using blood, either unsorted or a sorted T cell fraction (not recorded which). CDR3 in DNA: TGTGCCAGCAGCGCGACAGGGATGGGGAACACTGAAGCTTTCTTT. This sequence encodes CASSATGMGNTEAFF. Looking up the rest from reference TRBV9 and TRBJ1-1 gives the full variable domain: DSGVTQTPKHLITATGQRVTLRCSPRSGDLSVYWYQQSLDQGLQFLIQYYNGEERAKGNILERFSAQQFPDLHSELNLSSLELGDSALYFCASSATGMGNTEAFFGQGTRLTVV.